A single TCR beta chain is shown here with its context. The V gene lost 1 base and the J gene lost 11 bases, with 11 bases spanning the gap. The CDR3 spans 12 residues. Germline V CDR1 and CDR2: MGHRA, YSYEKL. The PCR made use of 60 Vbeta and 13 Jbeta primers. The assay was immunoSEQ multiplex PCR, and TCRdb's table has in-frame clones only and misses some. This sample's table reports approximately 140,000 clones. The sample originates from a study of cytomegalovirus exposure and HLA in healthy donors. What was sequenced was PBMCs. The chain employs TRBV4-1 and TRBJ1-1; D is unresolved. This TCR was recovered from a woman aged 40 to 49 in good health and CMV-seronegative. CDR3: CASSQVEGRAFF. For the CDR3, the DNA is TGCGCCAGCAGCCAAGTAGAGGGTAGGGCTTTCTTT.